Included here is one T cell receptor (beta chain) sequence, with context. Its specificity is unknown. The data originate from a study of CD8 T cells in ankylosing spondylitis. Broader study findings: It appeared that ankylosing spondylitis blood was characterized by a TCR beta motif of roughly 8 highly homologous variants.

Trimming shortened V by 5 bases and J by 3 bases, and 7 bases separated the two germline ends. The CDR3 totals 12 residues. TCRdb re-analysed the 5' RACE reads in MiXCR, keeping a single row per CDR3 protein. Here the sample spans 200,000 to 250,000 distinct CDR3 sequences, approximately 30% being singletons. The chain uses TRBV12-3 or TRBV12-4 and TRBJ1-2; D gene uncertain. The receptor was isolated from a male donor with ankylosing spondylitis or in good health (not recorded which). The sample taken for sequencing was blood, either unsorted or a sorted T cell fraction (not recorded which). CDR3 in DNA: TGTGCCAGCAGTCCCAGCTACTATGGCTACACCTTC. It encodes CASSPSYYGYTF.